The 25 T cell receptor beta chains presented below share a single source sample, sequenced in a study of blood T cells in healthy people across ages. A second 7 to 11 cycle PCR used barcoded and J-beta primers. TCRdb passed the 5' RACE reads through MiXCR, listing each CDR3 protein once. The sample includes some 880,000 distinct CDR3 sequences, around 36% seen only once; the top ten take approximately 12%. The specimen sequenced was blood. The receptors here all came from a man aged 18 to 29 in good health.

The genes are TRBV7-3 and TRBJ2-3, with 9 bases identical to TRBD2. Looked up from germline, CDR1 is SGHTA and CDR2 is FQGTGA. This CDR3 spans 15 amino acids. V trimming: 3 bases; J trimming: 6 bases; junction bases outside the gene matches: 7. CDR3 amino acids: CASSFNGGGEDTQYF. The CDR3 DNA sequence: TGTGCCAGCAGCTTTAATGGCGGGGGGGAGGATACGCAGTATTTT.

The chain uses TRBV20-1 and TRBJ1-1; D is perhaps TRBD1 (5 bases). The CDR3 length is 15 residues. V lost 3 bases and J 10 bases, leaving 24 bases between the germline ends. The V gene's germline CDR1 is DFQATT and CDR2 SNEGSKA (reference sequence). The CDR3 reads CSASLTGPAGVPAFF. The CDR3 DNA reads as TGCAGTGCTAGCTTAACGGGGCCGGCCGGGGTTCCAGCTTTCTTT.

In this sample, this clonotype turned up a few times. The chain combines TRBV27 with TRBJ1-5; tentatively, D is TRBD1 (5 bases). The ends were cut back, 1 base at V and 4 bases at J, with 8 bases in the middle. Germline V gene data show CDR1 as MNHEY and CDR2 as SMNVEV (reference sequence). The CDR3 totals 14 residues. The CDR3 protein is CASSLWGGNQPQHF. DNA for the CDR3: TGTGCCAGCAGTTTATGGGGGGGGAATCAGCCCCAGCATTTT.

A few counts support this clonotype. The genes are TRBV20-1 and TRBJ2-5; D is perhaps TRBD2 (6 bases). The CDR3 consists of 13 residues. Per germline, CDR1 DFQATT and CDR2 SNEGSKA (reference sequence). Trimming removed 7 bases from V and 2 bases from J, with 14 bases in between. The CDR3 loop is CSVRRLGQETQYF. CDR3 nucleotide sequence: TGCAGTGTCAGACGACTAGGGCAAGAGACCCAGTACTTC.

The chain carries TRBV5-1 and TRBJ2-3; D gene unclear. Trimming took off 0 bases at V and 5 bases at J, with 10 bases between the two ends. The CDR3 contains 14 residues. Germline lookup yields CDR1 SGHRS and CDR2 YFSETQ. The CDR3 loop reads CASSLDGWKDTQYF. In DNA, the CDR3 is TGCGCCAGCAGCTTGGACGGCTGGAAAGATACGCAGTATTTT.

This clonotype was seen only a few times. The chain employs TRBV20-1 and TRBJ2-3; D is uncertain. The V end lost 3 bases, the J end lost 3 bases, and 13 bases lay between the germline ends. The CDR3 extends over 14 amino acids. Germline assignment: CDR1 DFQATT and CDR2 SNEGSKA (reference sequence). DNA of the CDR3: TGCAGTGCTAGCCTAGTCCCTTCGACAGATACGCAGTATTTT. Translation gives CSASLVPSTDTQYF.

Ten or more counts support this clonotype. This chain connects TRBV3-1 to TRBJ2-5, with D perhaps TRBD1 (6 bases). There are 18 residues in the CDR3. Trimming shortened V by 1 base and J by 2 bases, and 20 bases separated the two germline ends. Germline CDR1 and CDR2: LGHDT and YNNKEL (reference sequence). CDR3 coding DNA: TGTGCCAGCAGCCAAGTATGGGGGACAAGTCCCGGACAAGAGACCCAGTACTTC. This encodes CASSQVWGTSPGQETQYF.

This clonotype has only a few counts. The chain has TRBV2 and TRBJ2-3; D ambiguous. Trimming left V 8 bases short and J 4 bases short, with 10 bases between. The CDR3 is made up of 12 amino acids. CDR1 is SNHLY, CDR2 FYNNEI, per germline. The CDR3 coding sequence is TGTGCCAGCCATCTACCTCCAGATACGCAGTATTTT. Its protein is CASHLPPDTQYF.

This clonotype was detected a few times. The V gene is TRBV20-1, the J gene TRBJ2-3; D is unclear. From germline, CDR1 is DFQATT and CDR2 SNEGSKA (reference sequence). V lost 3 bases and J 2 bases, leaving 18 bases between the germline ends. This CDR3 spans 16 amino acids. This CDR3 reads CSARGILEGLTDTQYF. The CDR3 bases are TGCAGTGCTAGGGGCATTCTAGAAGGGCTCACAGATACGCAGTATTTT.

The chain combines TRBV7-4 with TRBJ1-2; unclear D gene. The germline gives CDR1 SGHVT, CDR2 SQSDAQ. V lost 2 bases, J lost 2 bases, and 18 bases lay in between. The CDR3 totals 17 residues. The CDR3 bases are TGTGCCAGCAGCTTAAGTGATTTGGATTTAAGAAACTATGGCTACACCTTC. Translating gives CASSLSDLDLRNYGYTF.

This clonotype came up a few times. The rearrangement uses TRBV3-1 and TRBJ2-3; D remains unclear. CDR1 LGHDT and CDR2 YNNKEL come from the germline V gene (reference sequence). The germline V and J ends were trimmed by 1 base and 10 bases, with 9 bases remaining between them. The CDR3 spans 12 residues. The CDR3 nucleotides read TGTGCCAGCAGCCAAGTCTCCTCGGCGCAGTATTTT. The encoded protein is CASSQVSSAQYF.

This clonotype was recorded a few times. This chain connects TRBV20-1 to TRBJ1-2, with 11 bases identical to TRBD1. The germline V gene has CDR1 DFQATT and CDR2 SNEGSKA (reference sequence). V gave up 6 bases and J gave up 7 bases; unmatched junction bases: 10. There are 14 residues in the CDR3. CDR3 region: CSADRDRGMGGYTF. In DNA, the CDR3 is TGCAGTGCGGACCGGGACAGGGGGATGGGTGGCTACACCTTC.

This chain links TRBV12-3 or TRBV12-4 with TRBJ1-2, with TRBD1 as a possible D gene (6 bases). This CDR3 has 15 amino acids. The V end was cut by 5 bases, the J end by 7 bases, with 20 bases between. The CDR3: CASSVRFTGLLGYTF. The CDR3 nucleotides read TGTGCCAGCAGTGTCCGATTCACAGGGTTACTTGGCTACACCTTC.

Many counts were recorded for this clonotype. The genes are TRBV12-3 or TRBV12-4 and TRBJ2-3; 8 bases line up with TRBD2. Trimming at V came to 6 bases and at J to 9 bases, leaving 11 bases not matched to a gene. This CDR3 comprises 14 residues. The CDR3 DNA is TGTGCCAGCAGAAGGGGCGGGGGGCTTGAGACGCAGTATTTT. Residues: CASRRGGGLETQYF.

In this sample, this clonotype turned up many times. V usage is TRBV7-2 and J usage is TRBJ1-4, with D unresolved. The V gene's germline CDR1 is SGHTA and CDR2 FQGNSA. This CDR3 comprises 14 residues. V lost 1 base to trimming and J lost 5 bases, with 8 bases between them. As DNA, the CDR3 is TGTGCCAGCAGCTTAGAGTTGGGCAATGAAAAACTGTTTTTT. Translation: CASSLELGNEKLFF.

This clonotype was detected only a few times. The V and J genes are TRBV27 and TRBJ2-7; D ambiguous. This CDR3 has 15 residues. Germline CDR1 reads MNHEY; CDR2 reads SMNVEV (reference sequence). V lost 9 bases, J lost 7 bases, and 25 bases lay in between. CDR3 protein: CASAIGDSSYNEQYF. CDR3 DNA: TGTGCCAGTGCAATTGGGGATAGCTCCTACAATGAGCAGTACTTC.

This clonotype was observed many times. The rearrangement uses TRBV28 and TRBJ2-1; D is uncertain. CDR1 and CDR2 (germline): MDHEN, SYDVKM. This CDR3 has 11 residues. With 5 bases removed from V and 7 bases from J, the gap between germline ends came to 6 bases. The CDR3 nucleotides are TGTGCCAGCAGTAGGGCTAATGAGCAGTTCTTC. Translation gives CASSRANEQFF.

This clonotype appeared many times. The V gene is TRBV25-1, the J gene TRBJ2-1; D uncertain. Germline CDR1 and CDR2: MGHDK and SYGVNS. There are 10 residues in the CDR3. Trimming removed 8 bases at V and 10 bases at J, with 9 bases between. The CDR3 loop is CASYSGEQFF. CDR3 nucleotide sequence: TGTGCCAGCTATAGTGGGGAGCAGTTCTTC.

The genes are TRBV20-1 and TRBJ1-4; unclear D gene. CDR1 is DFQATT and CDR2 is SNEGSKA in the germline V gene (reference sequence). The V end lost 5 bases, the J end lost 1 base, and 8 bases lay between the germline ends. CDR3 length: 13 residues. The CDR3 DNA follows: TGCAGTGCTTTCCACGGAACTAATGAAAAACTGTTTTTT. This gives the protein CSAFHGTNEKLFF.

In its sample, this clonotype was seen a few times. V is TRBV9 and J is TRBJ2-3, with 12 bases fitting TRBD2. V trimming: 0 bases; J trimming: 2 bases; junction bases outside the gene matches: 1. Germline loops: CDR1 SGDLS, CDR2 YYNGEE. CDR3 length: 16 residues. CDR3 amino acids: CASSVGLAGDTDTQYF. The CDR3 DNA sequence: TGTGCCAGCAGCGTAGGACTAGCGGGGGACACAGATACGCAGTATTTT.

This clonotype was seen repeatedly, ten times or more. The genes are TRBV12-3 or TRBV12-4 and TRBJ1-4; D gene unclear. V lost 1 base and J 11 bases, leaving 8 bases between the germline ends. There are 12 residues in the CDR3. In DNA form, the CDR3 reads TGTGCCAGCAGTTTAGAGGGTAGGAAACTGTTTTTT. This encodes CASSLEGRKLFF.

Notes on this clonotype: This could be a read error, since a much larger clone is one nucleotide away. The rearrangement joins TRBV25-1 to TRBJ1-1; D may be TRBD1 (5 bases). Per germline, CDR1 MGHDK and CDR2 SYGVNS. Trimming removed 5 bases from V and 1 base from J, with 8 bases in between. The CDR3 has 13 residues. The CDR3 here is CASSPDTNTEAFF. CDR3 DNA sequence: TGTGCCAGCAGTCCGGACACGAACACTGAAGCTTTCTTT.

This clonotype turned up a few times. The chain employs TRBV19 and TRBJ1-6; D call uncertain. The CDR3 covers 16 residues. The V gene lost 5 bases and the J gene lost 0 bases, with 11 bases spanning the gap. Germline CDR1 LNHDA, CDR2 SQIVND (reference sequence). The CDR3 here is CASSSALSSYNSPLHF. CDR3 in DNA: TGTGCCAGTAGTTCGGCATTAAGCTCCTATAATTCACCCCTCCACTTT.

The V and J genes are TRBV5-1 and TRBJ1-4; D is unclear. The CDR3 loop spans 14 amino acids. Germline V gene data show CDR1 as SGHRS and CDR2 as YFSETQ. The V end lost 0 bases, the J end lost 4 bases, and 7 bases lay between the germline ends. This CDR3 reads CASSLGRSNEKLFF. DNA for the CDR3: TGCGCCAGCAGCTTGGGACGGAGTAATGAAAAACTGTTTTTT.

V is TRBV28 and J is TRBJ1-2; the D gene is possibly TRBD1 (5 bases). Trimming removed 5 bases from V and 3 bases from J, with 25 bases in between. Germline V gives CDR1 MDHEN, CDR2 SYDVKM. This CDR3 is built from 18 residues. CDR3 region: CASSPATIPSGAHYGYTF. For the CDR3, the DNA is TGTGCCAGCAGTCCCGCAACGATACCCAGTGGGGCCCACTATGGCTACACCTTC.